These 30 T cell receptor beta chains came from one sample sequenced in a study of neurological immune-mediated disorders. TCRdb processed the 5' RACE reads anew with MiXCR; each CDR3 protein has one entry. The sample carries some 95,000 distinct CDR3 sequences, approximately 3.3% recorded once. Sequenced sample: PBMCs. The receptor set was obtained from a woman aged 18-30 years with multiple sclerosis.

This clonotype came up many times. The V gene is TRBV18, the J gene TRBJ2-7; a possible D gene is TRBD1 (5 bases). Trimming took 2 bases from V and 0 from J, leaving 5 bases between them. The CDR3 is 13 residues long. CDR1 and CDR2 from the germline V gene are KGHSH and LQKENI. CDR3 bases: TGTGCCAGCTCACCAGACAGCTCCTACGAGCAGTACTTC. It translates to CASSPDSSYEQYF.

This clonotype was recorded many times. This rearrangement joins TRBV20-1 to TRBJ2-1; TRBD1 is a possible D gene (6 bases). Trimming took off 2 bases at V and 7 bases at J, with 12 bases between the two ends. CDR1 is DFQATT and CDR2 is SNEGSKA in the germline V gene (reference sequence). The CDR3 covers 13 residues. CDR3 region: CSARLYRGNEQFF. The DNA of the CDR3 is TGCAGTGCTAGACTCTATAGGGGGAATGAGCAGTTCTTC.

This clonotype appeared once. This chain links TRBV18 with TRBJ2-1, with D possibly called TRBD1 or TRBD2 (5 bases each). The CDR3 totals 14 residues. Germline V gives CDR1 KGHSH, CDR2 LQKENI. Trimming took 0 bases from V and 6 from J, leaving 9 bases between them. The CDR3 protein is CASSPPGPTNEQFF. CDR3 sequence (DNA): TGTGCCAGCTCACCACCGGGACCCACCAATGAGCAGTTCTTC.

The sample holds many counts of this clonotype. The gene calls are TRBV7-2 and TRBJ1-1; tentatively, D is TRBD1 (5 bases). V was cut by 1 base and J by 3 bases, with 12 bases left in between. The CDR3 covers 15 residues. CDR1 is SGHTA and CDR2 is FQGNSA in the germline V gene. The CDR3 loop is CASSLVGTDHTEAFF. The CDR3 nucleotides are TGTGCCAGCAGCTTAGTAGGGACGGATCACACTGAAGCTTTCTTT.

This clonotype was detected ten times or more. J is TRBJ2-1 and V is TRBV5-1, with 9 bases fitting TRBD2. From germline, CDR1 is SGHRS and CDR2 YFSETQ. This CDR3 contains 16 residues. The J segment lost 1 base and the V segment lost 5 bases, leaving 7 bases of the junction unmatched. The CDR3 DNA follows: TGCGCCAGCAGTGATAGCGGGGGAGGTTCCTACAATGAGCAGTTCTTC. It codes for CASSDSGGGSYNEQFF.

This clonotype was counted at least ten times. The V gene is TRBV3-1, the J gene TRBJ1-1; D possibly corresponds to TRBD1 (5 bases). V was trimmed by 3 bases and J by 9 bases, leaving 17 bases between them. The germline V gene has CDR1 LGHDT and CDR2 YNNKEL (reference sequence). CDR3 length: 14 amino acids. The CDR3, as DNA: TGTGCCAGCAGCCAGGAGGACAAGGGATCTAAAGCTTTCTTT. Translating it yields CASSQEDKGSKAFF.

This clonotype was counted at least ten times. The gene calls are TRBV5-1 and TRBJ1-6; D gene ambiguous. CDR1 is SGHRS, CDR2 YFSETQ, per germline. V was trimmed by 1 base and J by 8 bases, leaving 7 bases between them. The CDR3 covers 13 residues. CDR3 sequence reads: CASSLSHDSPLHF. The DNA of the CDR3 is TGCGCCAGCAGCTTGTCTCACGATTCACCCCTCCACTTT. The full variable domain, completed using reference TRBV5-1 and TRBJ1-6, is KAGVTQTPRYLIKTRGQQVTLSCSPISGHRSVSWYQQTPGQGLQFLFEYFSETQRNKGNFPGRFSGRQFSNSRSEMNVSTLELGDSALYLCASSLSHDSPLHFGNGTRLTVT.

Many counts were recorded for this clonotype. The chain couples TRBV9 to TRBJ2-3, with 11 bases identical to TRBD2. This CDR3 has 16 amino acids. Germline loops: CDR1 SGDLS, CDR2 YYNGEE. After removal of 2 bases from V and 1 base from J, the junction contained 3 bases not matched to a gene. DNA of the CDR3: TGTGCCAGCAGCGTTAGCGGGAGGGCGGGCACAGATACGCAGTATTTT. Translating gives CASSVSGRAGTDTQYF.

In its sample, this clonotype was seen a few times. This may stem from a read error, because a much larger clone lies one nucleotide away. The V and J genes are TRBV6-4 and TRBJ2-1; D unclear. CDR1 MRHNA and CDR2 SNTAGT come from the germline V gene. The CDR3 is 14 amino acids. The ends were cut back, 4 bases at V and 5 bases at J, with 12 bases in the middle. The CDR3 nucleotides read TGTGCCAGCAGTGCAGGAAAGGAAAACAATGAGCAGTTCTTC. It specifies CASSAGKENNEQFF.

In this sample, this clonotype turned up many times. The CDR3 loop is CASSFSSRDRNLNTGELFF. The DNA of the CDR3 is TGTGCCAGCAGCTTCTCCAGCAGGGACAGAAATTTAAACACCGGGGAGCTGTTTTTT. The genes are TRBV21-1 and TRBJ2-2; no check of the table's D call, TRBD1, against the DNA was made. TRBV21-1 is a documented pseudogene. The CDR3 length is 19 residues.

This clonotype was detected many times. The chain links TRBV25-1 to TRBJ1-1; D remains ambiguous. V lost 8 bases and J lost 0, with 4 bases in between. The germline gives CDR1 MGHDK, CDR2 SYGVNS. CDR3 length: 11 amino acids. CDR3 sequence reads: CASWVNTEAFF. The DNA for the CDR3 is TGTGCCAGCTGGGTGAACACTGAAGCTTTCTTT.

There are many counts of this clonotype. CDR3 protein: CAWGGQDEQFF. Here the CDR3 DNA reads TGTGCCTGGGGAGGACAGGATGAGCAGTTCTTC. The rearrangement joins TRBV30 to TRBJ2-1; 7 bases match TRBD1. The V and J ends lost 5 bases and 8 bases, in that order; junction bases with no gene match: 3. CDR1 is GTSNPN, CDR2 SVGIG, per germline (reference sequence). This CDR3 has 11 amino acids. The full variable domain, rest sourced from reference TRBV30 and TRBJ2-1, is SQTIHQWPATLVQPVGSPLSLECTVEGTSNPNLYWYRQAAGRGLQLLFYSVGIGQISSEVPQNLSASRPQDRQFILSSKKLLLSDSGFYLCAWGGQDEQFFGPGTRLTVL.

This clonotype was detected ten times or more. This rearrangement joins TRBV6-1 to TRBJ1-5, with unresolved D. Trimming pared 4 bases from V and 4 bases from J, leaving 23 bases between. Per the germline V gene, CDR1 is MNHNS and CDR2 is SASEGT. This CDR3 is built from 18 residues. The DNA for the CDR3 is TGTGCCAGCAGTGGTCCAGGAGGTACGGTCCTACTAAATCAGCCCCAGCATTTT. Translation gives CASSGPGGTVLLNQPQHF.

This clonotype showed up many times. This rearrangement joins TRBV7-2 to TRBJ1-4; tentatively, D is TRBD1 (5 bases). This CDR3 is built from 16 residues. Germline V gives CDR1 SGHTA, CDR2 FQGNSA. Trimming removed 5 bases at V and 8 bases at J, with 21 bases between. For the CDR3, the DNA is TGTGCCAGCAGCCCTAGCACACAACACAAGGGGGAAAAACTGTTTTTT. Protein product: CASSPSTQHKGEKLFF.

This clonotype occurred many times. CDR3 nucleotides: TGTGCCAGCAGCACTCCGATGGGGGGTGAGCAGTTCTTC. It codes for CASSTPMGGEQFF. The chain combines TRBV9 with TRBJ2-1, with TRBD2 as a possible D gene (6 bases). Trimming pared 4 bases from V and 9 bases from J, leaving 14 bases between. In germline, CDR1 is SGDLS, CDR2 YYNGEE. The CDR3 spans 13 residues. The full variable domain, with the rest looked up from reference TRBV9 and TRBJ2-1, is DSGVTQTPKHLITATGQRVTLRCSPRSGDLSVYWYQQSLDQGLQFLIQYYNGEERAKGNILERFSAQQFPDLHSELNLSSLELGDSALYFCASSTPMGGEQFFGPGTRLTVL.

This clonotype was recorded at least ten times. J is TRBJ2-1 and V is TRBV20-1; TRBD1 agrees at 7 bases. The CDR3 has 14 residues. V gave up 8 bases and J gave up 0 bases; unmatched junction bases: 7. CDR1 and CDR2 (germline): DFQATT, SNEGSKA (reference sequence). Written as DNA, the CDR3 is TGCAGTACTCTAACAGGGGCCTCCTACAATGAGCAGTTCTTC. Protein: CSTLTGASYNEQFF.

The sample holds many counts of this clonotype. The CDR3 sequence is CATSFYGRINEQYF. The CDR3 DNA reads as TGTGCCACCAGCTTCTACGGGAGAATCAACGAGCAGTACTTC. The chain links TRBV15 to TRBJ2-7, with TRBD2 as a possible D gene (6 bases). The V and J ends lost 5 bases and 5 bases respectively, with 16 bases between them. Germline assignment: CDR1 LNHNV and CDR2 YYDKDF (reference sequence). The CDR3 contains 14 residues.

In its sample, this clonotype was seen a few times. The chain recombines TRBV18 with TRBJ1-2, with D hard to call. The CDR3 loop spans 15 amino acids. Germline-derived CDR1 and CDR2 are KGHSH and LQKENI. The V gene lost 3 bases and the J gene lost 0 bases, with 11 bases spanning the gap. The CDR3 nucleotides read TGTGCCAGCTCACCCATAGACCGTACTAACTATGGCTACACCTTC. This translates into CASSPIDRTNYGYTF.

This clonotype was picked up many times. The chain employs TRBV7-9 and TRBJ2-7; D perhaps matches TRBD1 (6 bases). The V gene's germline CDR1 is SEHNR and CDR2 FQNEAQ (reference sequence). The ends were cut back, 6 bases at V and 2 bases at J, with 11 bases in the middle. This CDR3 region has 13 residues. The CDR3 here is CASSDRTAYEQYF. DNA of the CDR3: TGTGCCAGCAGTGACAGGACGGCCTACGAGCAGTACTTC.

This clonotype was seen a handful of times. The chain recombines TRBV6-5 with TRBJ2-2; D unclear. Germline-derived CDR1 and CDR2 are MNHEY and SVGAGI. Trimming removed 6 bases from V and 2 bases from J, with 7 bases in between. The CDR3 contains 13 residues. CDR3 DNA sequence: TGTGCCAGCAGCCACACCAACACCGGGGAGCTGTTTTTT. Its translation is CASSHTNTGELFF.

This rearrangement joins TRBV20-1 to TRBJ2-1; 8 bases are shared with TRBD2. The CDR3 has 14 residues. Germline CDR1 DFQATT, CDR2 SNEGSKA (reference sequence). V lost 0 bases and J lost 12; bases outside the gene matches: 10. Written as DNA, the CDR3 is TGCAGTGCTAGAGATCATGGGCTAGCGGGCTTGCAGTTCTTC. Translating gives CSARDHGLAGLQFF.

V is TRBV28 and J is TRBJ2-7; 14 bases line up with TRBD2. J was trimmed by 4 bases and V by 5 bases; bases with no gene match: 4. The germline V gene has CDR1 MDHEN and CDR2 SYDVKM. The CDR3 sequence is 15 residues long. The CDR3 coding sequence is TGTGCCAGCAGTCCCAGACTAGCGGGAGGGTACGAGCAGTACTTC. Protein sequence: CASSPRLAGGYEQYF.

This clonotype was picked up many times. V gene TRBV19 combines with J gene TRBJ2-4, with D possibly being TRBD2 (5 bases). The CDR3 is 12 residues long. CDR1 and CDR2 (germline): LNHDA, SQIVND (reference sequence). With 5 bases removed from V and 12 bases from J, the gap between germline ends came to 14 bases. This CDR3 is CASSSPREHQYF. For the CDR3, the DNA is TGTGCCAGTAGTTCTCCCCGGGAACATCAGTACTTC. Combining the CDR3 with reference TRBV19 and TRBJ2-4 gives the whole variable domain DGGITQSPKYLFRKEGQNVTLSCEQNLNHDAMYWYRQDPGQGLRLIYYSQIVNDFQKGDIAEGYSVSREKKESFPLTVTSAQKNPTAFYLCASSSPREHQYFGAGTRLSVL.

This clonotype showed up many times. CDR3: CAISENGGNEQFF. As DNA, the CDR3 is TGTGCCATCAGTGAAAACGGCGGCAATGAGCAGTTCTTC. The chain employs TRBV10-3 and TRBJ2-1; D uncertain. Trimming stripped 3 bases from V and 6 bases from J, with 9 bases between. The CDR3 is made up of 13 amino acids. Germline V lookup: CDR1 ENHRY, CDR2 SYGVKD.

This clonotype was picked up many times. At one of its ends the junction is not consistent with the germline gene, which may arise from a read error. The CDR3 loop reads CASSQADSIDTQYF. CDR3 coding DNA: TGCGCCAGCAGCCAAGCGGATAGCATAGATACGCAGTATTTT. The chain recombines TRBV4-1 with TRBJ2-3; no reliable D call. Per the germline V gene, CDR1 is MGHRA and CDR2 is YSYEKL. This CDR3 contains 14 residues.

Many counts were recorded for this clonotype. The J gene is TRBJ2-6, the V gene TRBV6-6; D not resolved. Germline-derived CDR1 and CDR2 are MNHNY and SVGAGI (reference sequence). The V gene lost 2 bases and the J gene lost 1 base, with 12 bases spanning the gap. The CDR3 covers 17 residues. CDR3 nucleotides: TGTGCCAGCAGTTACACCACCGGTTTGTCTGGGGCCAACGTCCTGACTTTC. This sequence encodes CASSYTTGLSGANVLTF.

At least ten counts were recorded for this clonotype. The chain carries TRBV29-1 and TRBJ1-1, with TRBD1 matching over 7 bases. Per germline, CDR1 SQVTM and CDR2 ANQGSEA. Unmatched junction bases numbered 4, after V lost 6 bases and J lost 0 bases. The CDR3 contains 13 residues. DNA of the CDR3: TGCAGCGTAACGACAGGGATGAACACTGAAGCTTTCTTT. This gives the protein CSVTTGMNTEAFF.

This clonotype has ten or more counts. The genes are TRBV6-2 or TRBV6-3 and TRBJ2-1, with D possibly matching TRBD2 (6 bases). Germline V gene data show CDR1 as MNHEY and CDR2 as SVGEGT. V dropped 4 bases and J dropped 1 base, with 14 bases sitting between them. The CDR3 contains 16 residues. CDR3 in DNA: TGTGCCAGCAGTTCGATAGGTAGCGGATCCTACAATGAGCAGTTCTTC. As protein: CASSSIGSGSYNEQFF.

This clonotype was observed many times. The V call is TRBV5-6, the J call TRBJ1-1; no clear D gene. CDR3 length: 17 amino acids. The V gene lost 2 bases and the J gene lost 0 bases, with 17 bases spanning the gap. Germline CDR1 and CDR2: SGHDT and YYEEEE. In nucleotides, the CDR3 is TGTGCCAGCAGCTTACCCGGGAGTACGCTTATGAACACTGAAGCTTTCTTT. It translates to CASSLPGSTLMNTEAFF. The whole variable domain, remainder taken from reference TRBV5-6 and TRBJ1-1, is DAGVTQSPTHLIKTRGQQVTLRCSPKSGHDTVSWYQQALGQGPQFIFQYYEEEERQRGNFPDRFSGHQFPNYSSELNVNALLLGDSALYLCASSLPGSTLMNTEAFFGQGTRLTVV.

The sample holds many counts of this clonotype. The chain links TRBV25-1 to TRBJ2-5; TRBD2 matches at 9 bases. CDR1 and CDR2 (germline): MGHDK, SYGVNS. Trimming cost V 3 bases and J 9 bases; bases outside gene matches: 8. CDR3 length: 14 residues. In DNA form, the CDR3 reads TGTGCCAGCAGTGATGCTAGCGGGAATAGGGCCCAGTACTTC. This codes for CASSDASGNRAQYF. The complete variable domain, with remaining parts taken from reference TRBV25-1 and TRBJ2-5, reads EADIYQTPRYLVIGTGKKITLECSQTMGHDKMYWYQQDPGMELHLIHYSYGVNSTEKGDLSSESTVSRIRTEHFPLTLESARPSHTSQYLCASSDASGNRAQYFGPGTRLLVL.